The 7 T cell receptor beta chains below all came from one sample that was sequenced in a study of blood T cell repertoires in COVID-19. The data were produced by immunoSEQ multiplex PCR, yet TCRdb's version contains in-frame clones alone and is incomplete. The table has about 52,000 clones, over 75% seen once. The sequenced material came from peripheral blood. Receptors were obtained from a man older than 75 with COVID-19, enrolled during active disease.

This chain joins TRBV4-3 and TRBJ2-3, with a possible D match to TRBD1 (6 bases). This CDR3 spans 19 amino acids. The ends were cut back, 1 base at V and 0 bases at J, with 20 bases in the middle. CDR1 is LGHNA, CDR2 YSLEER, per germline. In DNA form, the CDR3 reads TGCGCCAGCAGCCAAGGGTGGGGACCGGGACACGCTAGCACAGATACGCAGTATTTT. It encodes CASSQGWGPGHASTDTQYF.

This rearrangement joins TRBV7-2 to TRBJ2-7; maybe TRBD2 (6 bases). V was cut by 5 bases and J by 0 bases, with 11 bases left in between. CDR3 length: 14 amino acids. The germline V gene encodes CDR1 SGHTA and CDR2 FQGNSA. As DNA, the CDR3 is TGTGCCAGCAGCCCGGGACTTTACTCCTACGAGCAGTACGTC. It specifies CASSPGLYSYEQYV.

The gene calls are TRBV7-6 and TRBJ2-1; 10 nucleotides match TRBD2. The CDR3 sequence is 14 residues long. Germline CDR1 reads SGHVS; CDR2 reads FNYEAQ. Germline trimming cut 7 bases from V and 4 bases from J; bases unmatched to any gene: 4. The CDR3 bases are TGTGCCAGCACCAATAGCGGGGGGTACAATGAGCAGTTCTTC. It yields the protein CASTNSGGYNEQFF.

The gene calls are TRBV20-1 and TRBJ1-6; D is possibly TRBD1 (6 bases). Between the trimmed V and J ends, which lost 3 bases and 8 bases, there was a span of 14 bases. The CDR3 runs to 14 residues. Germline-derived CDR1 and CDR2 are DFQATT and SNEGSKA (reference sequence). CDR3 nucleotide sequence: TGCAGTGCTAGTCGGGGGGCAGCAGATTCACCCCTCCACTTT. As protein: CSASRGAADSPLHF.

The chain is built from TRBV3-1 (or the pseudogene TRBV3-2) and TRBJ2-1, with TRBD2 as a possible D gene (6 bases). With 4 bases removed from V and 4 bases from J, the gap between germline ends came to 11 bases. CDR1 and CDR2 (germline): LGHDT, YNNKEL (reference sequence). CDR3 length: 14 amino acids. DNA of the CDR3: TGTGCCAGCAGCCCCCGACGGGGGTACAATGAGCAGTTCTTC. The encoded protein is CASSPRRGYNEQFF.

The chain carries TRBV29-1 and TRBJ1-1; D is uncertain. Trimming took off 4 bases at V and 4 bases at J, with 7 bases between the two ends. Germline V gene data show CDR1 as SQVTM and CDR2 as ANQGSEA. This CDR3 contains 11 residues. Written as DNA, the CDR3 is TGCAGCGTTGTACCGGGCACTGAAGCTTTCTTT. The encoded protein is CSVVPGTEAFF.

The chain uses TRBV5-1 and TRBJ2-5, with TRBD1 matching 8 bases. With V trimmed by 2 bases and J by 1 base, 4 bases remained unmatched. The germline CDR1 and CDR2 sequences are SGHRS and YFSETQ. There are 15 residues in the CDR3. CDR3 protein: CASSLKQGGQETQYF. The CDR3 nucleotides read TGCGCCAGCAGCTTAAAACAGGGGGGCCAAGAGACCCAGTACTTC.